This T cell receptor (beta chain) emerged from a study of CD4+ T cells in melanoma. Generated by immunoSEQ multiplex PCR, the TCRdb table keeps only in-frame clones and is missing some. The sample carries just over 14,000 clones, 63% recorded once. As to this clone: What it binds is not known.

Study outcomes and limitations: CD8+ T cell, macrophage and B cell function reportedly correlated with neoantigen-specific CD4+ T cells.

V dropped 5 bases and J dropped 0 bases, with 10 bases sitting between them. This CDR3 region has 14 residues. CDR1 and CDR2 from the germline V gene are MNHEY and SVGAGI. The clonotype originates from a human donor with melanoma. The specimen sequenced was cells from a culture (not recorded whether cultured in vitro). This rearrangement joins TRBV6-5 to TRBJ1-2; no firm D call. The CDR3 reads CASSPQVANYGYTF. CDR3 DNA sequence: TGTGCCAGCAGTCCTCAGGTAGCTAACTATGGCTACACCTTC.